The source of this TCR beta chain is a study of cytomegalovirus exposure and HLA in healthy donors. Notes on the study in general: Earlier analysis looked at TCR beta V segments, and most were productive about 90% or about 30% of the time.

The CDR3 loop spans 14 amino acids. After removal of 6 bases from V and 4 bases from J, the junction contained 7 bases not matched to a gene. From germline, CDR1 is SGHTA and CDR2 FQGNSA. On this clone: Its antigen is as yet unknown.

The study ran its PCR with 60 Vbeta and 13 Jbeta primers. In the study's own analysis: Some 10 million of 75 million to 85 million unique TCR beta chains were shared, per a later count. Some clones are missing from TCRdb's copy, which holds only in-frame ones; the method was immunoSEQ multiplex PCR. V and J calls plus clone size are reproduced from that table; the DNA served to infer D and trimming. The top ten clones hold approximately 4.4% of a sample with 150,000 to 200,000 clones, 65% to 80% of them seen once. V usage is TRBV7-2 and J usage is TRBJ1-2; the match to TRBD1 covers 8 bases. This TCR was sampled from a man younger than 30 in good health and CMV-seropositive. Sequenced: PBMCs. CDR3 sequence: CASRRQGSGYGYTF. The CDR3 DNA reads TGTGCCAGCAGGAGACAGGGGTCCGGCTATGGCTACACCTTC.